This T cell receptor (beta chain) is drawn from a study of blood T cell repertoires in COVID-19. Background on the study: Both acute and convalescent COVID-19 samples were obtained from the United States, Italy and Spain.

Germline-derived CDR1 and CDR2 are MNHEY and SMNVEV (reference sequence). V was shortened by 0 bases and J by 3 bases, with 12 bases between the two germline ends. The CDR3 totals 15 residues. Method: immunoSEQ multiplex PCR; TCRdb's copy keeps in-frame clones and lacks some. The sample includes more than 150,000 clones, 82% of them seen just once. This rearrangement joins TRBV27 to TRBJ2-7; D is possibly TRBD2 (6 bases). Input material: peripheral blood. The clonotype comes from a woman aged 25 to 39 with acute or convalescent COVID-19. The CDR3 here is CASSLSAGLSYEQYF. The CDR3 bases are TGTGCCAGCAGTTTATCGGCGGGGCTTAGCTACGAGCAGTACTTC.